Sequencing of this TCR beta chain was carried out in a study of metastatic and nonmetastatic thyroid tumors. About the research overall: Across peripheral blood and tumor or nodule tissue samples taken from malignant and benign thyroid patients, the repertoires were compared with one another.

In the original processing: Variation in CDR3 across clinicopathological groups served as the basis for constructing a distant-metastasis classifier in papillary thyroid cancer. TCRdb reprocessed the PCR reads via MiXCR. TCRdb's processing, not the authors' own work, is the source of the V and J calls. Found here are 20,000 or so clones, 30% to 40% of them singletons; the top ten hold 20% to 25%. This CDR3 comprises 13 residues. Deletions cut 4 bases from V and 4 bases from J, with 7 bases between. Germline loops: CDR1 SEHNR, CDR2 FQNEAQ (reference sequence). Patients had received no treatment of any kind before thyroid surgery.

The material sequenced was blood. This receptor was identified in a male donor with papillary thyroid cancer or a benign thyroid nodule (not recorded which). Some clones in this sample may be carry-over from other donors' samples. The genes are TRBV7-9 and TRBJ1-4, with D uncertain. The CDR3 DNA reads TGTGCCAGCAGCTCCGTCGGTAATGAAAAACTGTTTTTT. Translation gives CASSSVGNEKLFF.